Given below is one T cell receptor (beta chain) in context. Its antigen is currently unknown. With 8 bases removed from V and 0 bases from J, the gap between germline ends came to 10 bases. There are 13 residues in the CDR3. Per germline, CDR1 MNHNS and CDR2 SASEGT. This record belongs to a study of long-term antiretroviral therapy in people with HIV. At survey level, the immunoSEQ assay was run in its v3.0 version. Assay: immunoSEQ multiplex PCR; the TCRdb copy retains only in-frame clones and omits some. This sample has roughly 8,500 clones, with over 75% found just once. Each donor provided at least one pre-ART PBMC sample and at least two post-ART PBMC samples. Study observations and caveats: ART-treated samples gained diversity yet remained below transplant donor controls. Participants lacked recorded data on ART adherence, viral resistance or therapy changes.

The sequence was obtained from a man aged 40-49 years with HIV. The rearrangement uses TRBV6-1 and TRBJ1-1, with a weak D call TRBD1 (6 bases). The source material was unsorted PBMCs, sampled 2.5 to 2.6 years before starting antiretroviral therapy. The CDR3 sequence: CASRDTLNTEAFF. The DNA for the CDR3 is TGTGCCAGCCGGGACACCCTGAACACTGAAGCTTTCTTT.